This is a list of T cell receptor beta chains from one sample in a study of cytomegalovirus exposure and HLA in healthy donors. The data were produced by immunoSEQ multiplex PCR, yet TCRdb's version contains in-frame clones alone and is incomplete. The sample records 100,000 to 120,000 clones, 75% to 85% being singletons. Sequencing was done on a sample of PBMCs. The receptors derive from a man aged 25 to 40 in good health and CMV-seronegative. CDR3s include the opening cysteine and the closing phenylalanine or tryptophan. A D gene is named only where the DNA matches it firmly. A row's size may be missing; if present it is once, few, many or a size class.

V gene,clone size,D gene,J gene,CDR3 DNA,CDR3 protein
TRBV5-5,NA,NA,TRBJ2-5,TGTGCCAGCAGCTTGTTCGGTACAGAAGAGACCCAGTACTTC,CASSLFGTEETQYF
TRBV10-1,NA,TRBD1,TRBJ2-1,TGCGCCAGCAGTTCGACAGGGGGGTACAATGAGCAGTTCTTC,CASSSTGGYNEQFF
TRBV5-4,NA,NA,TRBJ2-3,TGTGCCAGCAGCCATACTGGCACAGATACGCAGTATTTT,CASSHTGTDTQYF
TRBV9,NA,TRBD1,TRBJ1-2,TGTGCCAGCAGCGTAAGGACAGGGGATGGCTACACCTTC,CASSVRTGDGYTF
TRBV19,many,TRBD1,TRBJ1-1,TGTGCCAGTAGTATGACAGGGGTGGGCACTGAAGCTTTCTTT,CASSMTGVGTEAFF
TRBV7-9,NA,TRBD2,TRBJ2-5,TGTGCCAGCAGCTCCCATCGACCGGGACTACGAAAAGAGACCCAGTACTTC,CASSSHRPGLRKETQYF
TRBV28,NA,TRBD1,TRBJ1-2,TGTGCCAGCTCTCCCGGACAGGGAGATGGCTACACCTTC,CASSPGQGDGYTF
TRBV2,few,TRBD2,TRBJ2-1,TGTGCCAGCAGTTTCGGGGTAGCGGGATCTTGGGAGCAGTTCTTC,CASSFGVAGSWEQFF
TRBV9,NA,TRBD2,TRBJ2-5,TGTGCCAGCAGCGTAACGGGAGGGCGTCTCGAGACCCAGTACTTC,CASSVTGGRLETQYF
TRBV15,NA,TRBD2,TRBJ2-2,TGTGCCACCAGCAGAGCCGACAGTCTAGCGGCCGGGGAGCTGTTTTTT,CATSRADSLAAGELFF
TRBV20-1,NA,NA,TRBJ1-1,TGCAGTGCTAGAGTTCATAGTGAAGCTTTCTTT,CSARVHSEAFF
TRBV7-2,many,NA,TRBJ1-2,TGTGCCAGCAGCCAGGCCCGATCTTATGGCTACACCTTC,CASSQARSYGYTF
TRBV5-1,NA,TRBD2,TRBJ2-3,TGCGCCAGCAGCCCTAGGACTAGCGGGAACACAGATACGCAGTATTTT,CASSPRTSGNTDTQYF
TRBV5-6,NA,TRBD2,TRBJ2-3,TGTGCCAGCAGCTTACCCGGGACTAGCCTCTCCGCAGATACGCAGTATTTT,CASSLPGTSLSADTQYF
TRBV5-4,NA,TRBD1,TRBJ2-4,TGTGCCAGCAGCAGCGCAGGGGGCGAGGGTTACATTCAGTACTTC,CASSSAGGEGYIQYF
TRBV6-6,NA,TRBD1,TRBJ2-3,TGTGCCAGCAGCCCCGACAGGGGAATATCAGATACGCAGTATTTT,CASSPDRGISDTQYF
TRBV18,NA,NA,TRBJ1-2,TGTGCCAGCTCACCGAAAGCCGCAGGGGATCTGGAAGGCTACACCTTC,CASSPKAAGDLEGYTF
TRBV7-9,NA,TRBD1,TRBJ1-2,TGTGCCAGCAGCTTAGGGGGACAGACCTATGGCTACACCTTC,CASSLGGQTYGYTF
TRBV25-1,NA,TRBD1,TRBJ1-2,TGTGCCAGCAGCGAGCCCGGGACAGGTTTTGGCTACACCTTC,CASSEPGTGFGYTF
TRBV4-3,NA,NA,TRBJ1-1,TGCGCCAGCAGCCAAGACGCGCCTTGGAACACTGAAGCTTTCTTT,CASSQDAPWNTEAFF
TRBV15,NA,NA,TRBJ2-2,TGTGCCACCAGCAGGAGGTTAACGAACACCGGGGAGCTGTTTTTT,CATSRRLTNTGELFF
TRBV11-2,NA,NA,TRBJ1-1,TGTGCCAGCAGCCCTTCTCGGGGATATCAGACTGAAGCTTTCTTT,CASSPSRGYQTEAFF
TRBV28,NA,TRBD2,TRBJ2-7,TGTGCCAGCAGGTCGTCCGGGACTAGCTACGAGCAGTACTTC,CASRSSGTSYEQYF
TRBV4-1,NA,NA,TRBJ2-5,TGCGCCAGCAGCCAAGGCGTCCGGGAGACCCAGTACTTC,CASSQGVRETQYF
TRBV27,NA,NA,TRBJ2-1,TGTGCCAGCAGTCCCGACAGGACTTACAATGAGCAGTTCTTC,CASSPDRTYNEQFF
TRBV4-1,NA,NA,TRBJ1-5,TGCGCCAGCAGCCGCGACGGACAGATTACTCAGCCCCAGCATTTT,CASSRDGQITQPQHF
TRBV5-4,NA,TRBD1,TRBJ1-4,TGTGCCAGCGGGCCACAACAGGGGAAAAGTGAAAAACTGTTTTTT,CASGPQQGKSEKLFF
TRBV9,NA,TRBD1,TRBJ2-1,TGTGCCAGCAGCGAGGGGGGACAGGGGAGGACGGAGCAGTTCTTC,CASSEGGQGRTEQFF
TRBV5-5,few,NA,TRBJ1-5,TGTGCCAGCAGCTTGGCAGGGGTTAGCAATCAGCCCCAGCATTTT,CASSLAGVSNQPQHF
TRBV5-8,few,NA,TRBJ1-5,TGTGCCTCAGCCCCCGGGACTCCGACCAGCAATCAGCCCCAGCATTTT,CASAPGTPTSNQPQHF
TRBV6-1,NA,NA,TRBJ1-1,TGTGCCAGCACCCGGGGGGGGTGGACTGAAGCTTTCTTT,CASTRGGWTEAFF
TRBV2,NA,TRBD1,TRBJ1-5,TGTGCCAGCAGCGGACAGGGGGCAATTCAGCCCCAGCATTTT,CASSGQGAIQPQHF
TRBV5-1,NA,TRBD1,TRBJ2-5,TGCGCCAGCAGCCCCGGGACAGGGTTCCAAGAGACCCAGTACTTC,CASSPGTGFQETQYF
TRBV6-5,few,NA,TRBJ1-6,TGTGCCAGCAGCAGCGCGGGGAATCGTAATTCACCCCTCCACTTT,CASSSAGNRNSPLHF
TRBV7-3,NA,NA,TRBJ2-6,TGTGCCAGCAGCTTAGGGAGGACTGGGGCCAACGTCCTGACTTTC,CASSLGRTGANVLTF
TRBV19,NA,NA,TRBJ1-4,TGTGCCAGCGCAGACACAACTAATGAAAAACTGTTTTTT,CASADTTNEKLFF
TRBV5-1,NA,TRBD1,TRBJ2-3,TGCGCCAGCAGCTTGTCGGACAGGGTGTCGGATACGCAGTATTTT,CASSLSDRVSDTQYF
TRBV10-3,NA,NA,TRBJ1-1,TGTGCCATCAATACAGTCATGAACACTGAAGCTTTCTTT,CAINTVMNTEAFF
TRBV5-5,few,NA,TRBJ2-7,TGTGCCAGCAGCTTGGTGGGGACACCACTTTACGAGCAGTACTTC,CASSLVGTPLYEQYF
TRBV14,NA,NA,TRBJ1-1,TGTGCCAGCAGCCGTACAGCATTCGAAGCTTTCTTT,CASSRTAFEAFF
TRBV7-9,NA,TRBD2,TRBJ2-1,TGTGCCAGCAGCCCACTTAGGGGCAGCGGGAGTAATGAGCAGTTCTTC,CASSPLRGSGSNEQFF
TRBV7-3,NA,TRBD2,TRBJ2-3,TGTGCCAGCAGCTCTAGCGGGAGCACAGATACGCAGTATTTT,CASSSSGSTDTQYF
TRBV6-1,NA,NA,TRBJ2-1,TGTGCCAGCAGTGTCTCGCCAGGCTCCTACAATGAGCAGTTCTTC,CASSVSPGSYNEQFF
TRBV5-1,NA,TRBD1,TRBJ1-2,TGCGCCAGCAGCTTCCCGGGACAGGGGGGCTACACCTTC,CASSFPGQGGYTF
TRBV27,NA,NA,TRBJ2-7,TGTGCCAGCAAAGCTGGGAGGGGGGCTCTCGAGCAGTACTTC,CASKAGRGALEQYF
TRBV19,few,TRBD1,TRBJ1-5,TGTGCCAGTACTCCCGACAGGGGCTTGCCTCAGCCCCAGCATTTT,CASTPDRGLPQPQHF
TRBV6-4,few,TRBD1,TRBJ1-6,TGTGCCAGCAGTGCCTCTCCCGGACAGGACAGGGGGTTTTCTTCACCCCTCCACTTT,CASSASPGQDRGFSSPLHF
TRBV6-6,NA,NA,TRBJ1-5,TGTGCCAGCAGTTACAGGGTAGGGGAGGGTCAGCCCCAGCATTTT,CASSYRVGEGQPQHF
TRBV5-1,NA,NA,TRBJ2-1,TGCGCCAGCAGCCGGGTAGCCTACAATGAGCAGTTCTTC,CASSRVAYNEQFF
TRBV5-6,NA,NA,TRBJ2-7,TGTGCCAGCAGCTTGTGGGCAGGGGGGCCCCCCGCCTACGAGCAGTACTTC,CASSLWAGGPPAYEQYF